The 32 T cell receptor beta chains below all came from one sample that was sequenced in a study of blood T cell repertoires in COVID-19 (dated by TCRdb to the early 2020s). Library method: the immunoSEQ multiplex PCR assay. In TCRdb, the immuneACCESS table is reduced to in-frame sequences with V and J assigned. These tables do not hold every clone; where another copy was compared, an unresolved V gene accounts for under half, and the others remain unexplained. The sample profile shows 150,000 to 200,000 clones; about 80% of them were found once. In total, the top ten clones hold 10% to 15% of the sample. The specimen was PBMCs or T cells enriched from blood (not recorded which). The receptor set was obtained from a man aged 45-65 years who had recovered from COVID-19.

This chain connects TRBV27 to TRBJ1-2, with D uncertain. CDR3 length equals 14 residues. Trimming removed 5 bases at V and 4 bases at J, with 14 bases between. Germline loops: CDR1 MNHEY, CDR2 SMNVEV (reference sequence). The CDR3 sequence: CASSTNGFTYGYTF. The CDR3 DNA follows: TGTGCCAGCAGTACCAACGGGTTCACCTATGGCTACACCTTC.

The chain links TRBV10-1 to TRBJ1-1; D perhaps matches TRBD1 (6 bases). The CDR3 is 13 residues long. Germline V gives CDR1 WNHNN, CDR2 SYGVQD (reference sequence). Trimming pared 8 bases from V and 0 bases from J, leaving 10 bases between. This CDR3 reads CASFRDMNTEAFF. CDR3 bases: TGCGCCAGCTTCCGGGACATGAACACTGAAGCTTTCTTT.

This chain links TRBV7-2 with TRBJ1-5, with D possibly being TRBD1 (6 bases). Trimming removed 8 bases at V and 1 base at J, with 15 bases between. The CDR3 is 15 amino acids. CDR1 and CDR2 from the germline V gene are SGHTA and FQGNSA. CDR3 in DNA: TGTGCCAGCTCCCGAGGGGACATAAGCAATCAGCCCCAGCATTTT. It encodes CASSRGDISNQPQHF.

This chain uses TRBV5-1 with TRBJ2-5; D perhaps matches TRBD2 (8 bases). CDR3 length: 14 residues. CDR1 is SGHRS and CDR2 is YFSETQ in the germline V gene. Trimming shortened V by 4 bases and J by 5 bases, and 15 bases separated the two germline ends. CDR3 residues: CASSRGGQSETQYF. In DNA form, the CDR3 reads TGCGCCAGCAGCCGGGGGGGACAGTCGGAGACCCAGTACTTC.

Sample share makes this clone medium-sized. CDR3 sequence: CASSLIGGTYEQYF. CDR3 in DNA: TGTGCCAGCAGCTTAATCGGCGGTACCTACGAGCAGTACTTC. V is TRBV11-2 and J is TRBJ2-7; no firm D call. The CDR3 covers 14 residues. Trimming stripped 2 bases from V and 2 bases from J, with 10 bases between. CDR1 is SGHAT and CDR2 is FQNNGV in the germline V gene.

V gene TRBV5-1 combines with J gene TRBJ1-3; D is undetermined. The CDR3 extends over 14 amino acids. Germline V lookup: CDR1 SGHRS, CDR2 YFSETQ. Trimming took 4 bases from V and 0 from J, leaving 8 bases between them. This CDR3 is CASSPYGSGNTIYF. The CDR3, as DNA: TGCGCCAGCAGCCCCTACGGCTCTGGAAACACCATATATTTT.

The gene calls are TRBV29-1 and TRBJ1-5; possible D gene TRBD1, 6 bases. Germline CDR1 is SQVTM and CDR2 is ANQGSEA. Trimming pared 0 bases from V and 0 bases from J, leaving 18 bases between. The CDR3 covers 18 residues. The chain's CDR3 is CSVEDGGTSNHSNQPQHF. For the CDR3, the DNA is TGCAGCGTTGAAGACGGGGGGACATCTAACCATAGCAATCAGCCCCAGCATTTT.

The chain uses TRBV7-9 and TRBJ1-1; 8 positions agree with TRBD1. Trimming at V came to 4 bases and at J to 1 base, leaving 5 bases not matched to a gene. Germline V lookup: CDR1 SEHNR, CDR2 FQNEAQ (reference sequence). This CDR3 is 15 amino acids long. The CDR3 protein is CASSSRTGWNTEAFF. DNA of the CDR3: TGTGCCAGCAGCTCCCGGACAGGGTGGAACACTGAAGCTTTCTTT.

The chain combines TRBV4-2 with TRBJ2-1; 11 bases are a match to TRBD2. Germline CDR1 reads LGHNA; CDR2 reads YNFKEQ. The CDR3 sequence is 19 residues long. V was clipped by 0 bases and J by 5 bases; unmatched bases: 12. This CDR3 reads CASSQDIGSSGGYHNEQFF. CDR3 sequence (DNA): TGTGCCAGCAGCCAAGATATCGGTTCTAGCGGGGGGTATCACAATGAGCAGTTCTTC.

This clone was observed a handful of times. The chain carries TRBV28 and TRBJ1-1, with D unresolved. The CDR3 totals 14 residues. The ends were cut back, 6 bases at V and 5 bases at J, with 16 bases in the middle. Per the germline V gene, CDR1 is MDHEN and CDR2 is SYDVKM. CDR3 coding DNA: TGTGCCAGCAGGCCCAGGAGGCTGGGAACTGAAGCTTTCTTT. Encoded protein: CASRPRRLGTEAFF.

This clone was counted a single time. The gene calls are TRBV3-1 (or the pseudogene TRBV3-2) and TRBJ2-4; 9 bases are shared with TRBD1. V trimming: 3 bases; J trimming: 3 bases; junction bases outside the gene matches: 6. This CDR3 comprises 16 residues. CDR1 and CDR2 from the germline V gene are LGHDT and YNNKEL (reference sequence). The CDR3 reads CASSQDRGLGKNIQYF. The CDR3 DNA reads TGTGCCAGCAGCCAGGACAGGGGATTGGGCAAAAACATTCAGTACTTC.

The chain has TRBV7-6 and TRBJ1-2; 10 nucleotides agree with TRBD1. Germline values: CDR1 SGHVS, CDR2 FNYEAQ. V shed 5 bases and J 8 bases; nucleotides not matched to a gene: 8. The CDR3 runs 14 residues. The CDR3 loop reads CASSPRQGASGYTF. The CDR3 DNA reads as TGTGCCAGCAGCCCAAGACAGGGGGCGTCAGGCTACACCTTC.

The rearrangement uses TRBV7-2 and TRBJ1-3; the D is unclear. Trimming took off 4 bases at V and 0 bases at J, with 16 bases between the two ends. The germline CDR1 and CDR2 sequences are SGHTA and FQGNSA. The CDR3 contains 17 residues. In DNA form, the CDR3 reads TGTGCCAGCAGCTCGCGTCCCGTGGGGAGCTCTGGAAACACCATATATTTT. This gives the protein CASSSRPVGSSGNTIYF.

This sequence joins TRBV10-1 and TRBJ2-1, with D perhaps matching TRBD2 (7 bases). The ends were cut back, 3 bases at V and 8 bases at J, with 38 bases in the middle. Germline CDR1 WNHNN, CDR2 SYGVQD (reference sequence). The CDR3 runs to 22 residues. The CDR3 sequence is CASSDCVIGRGEEGGKGHEQFF. The CDR3 DNA follows: TGCGCCAGCAGTGATTGCGTTATTGGGAGGGGGGAGGAGGGCGGAAAGGGCCATGAGCAGTTCTTC.

The chain recombines TRBV5-6 with TRBJ2-7, with D tentatively TRBD2 (6 bases). CDR3 length: 15 residues. The germline V and J ends were trimmed by 2 bases and 2 bases, with 14 bases remaining between them. The germline CDR1 and CDR2 sequences are SGHDT and YYEEEE. CDR3 in amino acids: CASSLPGESPYEQYF. The CDR3 coding sequence is TGTGCCAGCAGCTTACCGGGGGAAAGCCCCTACGAGCAGTACTTC.

This clone was observed a handful of times. The chain couples TRBV5-4 to TRBJ2-6, with D perhaps matching TRBD2 (5 bases). Trimming stripped 2 bases from V and 4 bases from J, with 7 bases between. This CDR3 spans 14 amino acids. Germline loops: CDR1 SGHNT, CDR2 YYREEE (reference sequence). For the CDR3, the DNA is TGTGCCAGCAGCTTCTGGGAGGGGGCCAACGTCCTGACTTTC. Translation: CASSFWEGANVLTF.

The chain carries TRBV30 and TRBJ1-5, with TRBD1 as a possible D gene (5 bases). CDR1 and CDR2 from the germline V gene are GTSNPN and SVGIG (reference sequence). V was pared by 0 bases and J by 12 bases, with 15 bases between. The CDR3 totals 13 residues. In DNA form, the CDR3 reads TGTGCCTGGAGTGTACAGGTTTCAGGGCACCAGCATTTT. It codes for CAWSVQVSGHQHF.

The J gene is TRBJ2-1, the V gene TRBV10-3, with 11 nucleotides matching TRBD1. This CDR3 contains 16 residues. V trimming: 3 bases; J trimming: 8 bases; junction bases outside the gene matches: 9. Germline V lookup: CDR1 ENHRY, CDR2 SYGVKD. The CDR3 loop reads CAISEPGQGAGHEQFF. CDR3 bases: TGTGCCATCAGTGAACCTGGACAGGGGGCCGGACATGAGCAGTTCTTC.

V is TRBV15 and J is TRBJ1-2; the D gene is possibly TRBD1 (6 bases). The CDR3 is 13 amino acids. Germline CDR1 and CDR2: LNHNV and YYDKDF (reference sequence). The V and J ends lost 0 bases and 6 bases respectively, with 8 bases between them. The CDR3 region has the DNA TGTGCCACCAGCAGAGACAGGGGTCATGGCTACACCTTC. The encoded protein is CATSRDRGHGYTF.

V gene TRBV4-3 combines with J gene TRBJ2-3; 12 bases are a match to TRBD2. The junction had 16 bases not matched to a gene; V was cut back by 0 bases and J by 0 bases. Germline V CDR1 and CDR2: LGHNA, YSLEER. There are 22 residues in the CDR3. The CDR3 region is CASSQERALGLAGGPSTDTQYF. In nucleotides, the CDR3 is TGCGCCAGCAGCCAAGAAAGGGCGCTGGGGCTAGCGGGGGGGCCAAGCACAGATACGCAGTATTTT.

The chain recombines TRBV7-7 with TRBJ2-3; TRBD1 is a possible D gene (6 bases). The germline V gene encodes CDR1 SSHAT and CDR2 FNYEAQ (reference sequence). This CDR3 is built from 13 residues. The CDR3 DNA sequence: TGTGCTAGCGCACAGGGAATGGAGGATACGCAGTATTTT. This translates into CASAQGMEDTQYF.

This chain uses TRBV5-1 with TRBJ2-7; 10 positions agree with TRBD2. Germline CDR1 reads SGHRS; CDR2 reads YFSETQ. V lost 6 bases to trimming and J lost 7 bases; unmatched junction nucleotides: 13. The CDR3 is 15 residues long. The CDR3 bases are TGCGCCAGCAAGTCACTAGCGGGGTTTAATAGAGAGCAGTACTTC. It translates to CASKSLAGFNREQYF. The full variable domain, its missing parts supplied by reference TRBV5-1 and TRBJ2-7, is KAGVTQTPRYLIKTRGQQVTLSCSPISGHRSVSWYQQTPGQGLQFLFEYFSETQRNKGNFPGRFSGRQFSNSRSEMNVSTLELGDSALYLCASKSLAGFNREQYFGPGTRLTVT.

This clone occurred a few times. The chain joins TRBV20-1 to TRBJ1-2, with a tentative D call TRBD1 (5 bases). Germline V gene data show CDR1 as DFQATT and CDR2 as SNEGSKA (reference sequence). The CDR3 consists of 11 residues. V was cut by 6 bases and J by 4 bases, with 9 bases left in between. In DNA form, the CDR3 reads TGCAGTGCGGCTACAGGCTATGGCTACACCTTC. Protein: CSAATGYGYTF.

V usage is TRBV10-2 and J usage is TRBJ2-1; 10 bases fit TRBD2. Trimming cost V 6 bases and J 0 bases; bases outside gene matches: 8. Germline-derived CDR1 and CDR2 are WSHSY and SAAADI. This CDR3 spans 17 amino acids. The CDR3 loop reads CASRQASGGRSYNEQFF. CDR3 DNA: TGCGCCAGCAGACAGGCTAGCGGGGGACGCTCCTACAATGAGCAGTTCTTC.

This chain connects TRBV10-3 to TRBJ1-1; a weak D match, TRBD1 (5 bases). CDR1 and CDR2 (germline): ENHRY, SYGVKD. V shed 6 bases and J shed 0 bases, with 11 bases lying between them. CDR3 length: 14 residues. Here the CDR3 reads CAIRGGTVNTEAFF. CDR3 nucleotides: TGTGCCATCAGGGGGGGGACGGTGAACACTGAAGCTTTCTTT.

The genes are TRBV28 and TRBJ2-5, with D possibly TRBD1 on 6 matching bases. V dropped 4 bases and J dropped 0 bases, with 18 bases sitting between them. The CDR3 is 17 amino acids. Germline CDR1 and CDR2: MDHEN and SYDVKM. As DNA, the CDR3 is TGTGCCAGCAGTTCCCTATTTAACCGGGACAACCAAGAGACCCAGTACTTC. This translates into CASSSLFNRDNQETQYF.

CDR3 bases: TGCGCCAGCAGCTTGGACGGGGACTATGGCTACACCTTC. Translating it yields CASSLDGDYGYTF. The chain couples TRBV5-1 to TRBJ1-2; D is unresolved. Per the germline V gene, CDR1 is SGHRS and CDR2 is YFSETQ. Trimming took off 0 bases at V and 3 bases at J, with 6 bases between the two ends. The CDR3 extends over 13 amino acids.

The gene calls are TRBV4-1 and TRBJ2-2; 9 nucleotides line up with TRBD1. Germline V gives CDR1 MGHRA, CDR2 YSYEKL. Germline trimming cut 3 bases from V and 5 bases from J; bases unmatched to any gene: 10. This CDR3 contains 17 residues. Here the CDR3 reads CASSQDRGMRGTGELFF. CDR3 nucleotide sequence: TGCGCCAGCAGCCAGGACAGGGGAATGAGGGGTACCGGGGAGCTGTTTTTT.

The rearrangement uses TRBV11-3 and TRBJ2-1; 7 bases are shared with TRBD1. The CDR3 runs to 15 residues. Germline CDR1 SGHNT, CDR2 YENEEA. V was clipped by 4 bases and J by 2 bases; unmatched bases: 5. This CDR3 is CASSSERGPYNEQFF. In DNA form, the CDR3 reads TGTGCCAGCAGCTCTGAGAGGGGGCCCTACAATGAGCAGTTCTTC. The complete variable domain, with remaining parts taken from reference TRBV11-3 and TRBJ2-1, reads EAGVVQSPRYKIIEKKQPVAFWCNPISGHNTLYWYLQNLGQGPELLIRYENEEAVDDSQLPKDRFSAERLKGVDSTLKIQPAELGDSAVYLCASSSERGPYNEQFFGPGTRLTVL.

This chain connects TRBV7-2 to TRBJ1-2; D is perhaps TRBD1 (5 bases). In germline, CDR1 is SGHTA, CDR2 FQGNSA. The CDR3 runs to 14 residues. With 5 bases removed from V and 6 bases from J, the gap between germline ends came to 16 bases. CDR3 DNA sequence: TGTGCCAGCAGCCTCCGGGGGGGGGAACATGGCTACACCTTC. It specifies CASSLRGGEHGYTF.

This rearrangement joins TRBV10-3 to TRBJ1-1; 7 bases are a match to TRBD1. CDR3 size: 14 residues. Losses at the gene ends were 6 bases for V and 1 base for J; bases not matched to a gene: 5. Germline V CDR1 and CDR2: ENHRY, SYGVKD. CDR3 in amino acids: CAISRDSGNTEAFF. CDR3 coding DNA: TGTGCCATCAGCCGGGACAGTGGGAACACTGAAGCTTTCTTT.

A few counts support this clone. The J gene is TRBJ2-7, the V gene TRBV5-4; 7 nucleotides align to TRBD1. The germline CDR1 and CDR2 sequences are SGHNT and YYREEE (reference sequence). This CDR3 has 13 residues. V dropped 0 bases and J dropped 5; count of bases not matched to a gene: 2. CDR3 amino acids: CASSLAGGNEQYF. CDR3 bases: TGTGCCAGCAGCTTGGCAGGGGGTAACGAGCAGTACTTC.